This note documents a single T cell receptor (beta chain) sequence. As yet, its antigen is unknown. The trim removed 3 bases at V and 7 bases at J, leaving 8 bases unmatched. Germline CDR1 MGHRA, CDR2 YSYEKL. CDR3 length: 17 residues. Individual cDNA molecules received unique molecular identifiers. One entry per CDR3 protein results from TCRdb running MiXCR on the 5' RACE reads. This sample has some 23,000 distinct CDR3 sequences, with around 5.2% found just once. The data derive from a study of early T cells in non-severe SARS-CoV-2 infection. Study overall: Bulk RNA from unsorted whole blood was sequenced; chains were unpaired. Study-wide results and limits: Anti-spike CD8 responses were favored in VDJdb matching, and private and CD4 specificities were missed.

The chain couples TRBV4-1 to TRBJ2-2; 13 positions agree with TRBD2. The source of this sequence is an adult who was a healthcare worker with PCR-confirmed SARS-CoV-2 infection or an uninfected control (not recorded which). Sequencing input: whole blood. In nucleotides, the CDR3 is TGCGCCAGCAGCCATCAGCGGACTAGCGGGAGTAGCGGGGAGCTGTTTTTT. Translation: CASSHQRTSGSSGELFF.